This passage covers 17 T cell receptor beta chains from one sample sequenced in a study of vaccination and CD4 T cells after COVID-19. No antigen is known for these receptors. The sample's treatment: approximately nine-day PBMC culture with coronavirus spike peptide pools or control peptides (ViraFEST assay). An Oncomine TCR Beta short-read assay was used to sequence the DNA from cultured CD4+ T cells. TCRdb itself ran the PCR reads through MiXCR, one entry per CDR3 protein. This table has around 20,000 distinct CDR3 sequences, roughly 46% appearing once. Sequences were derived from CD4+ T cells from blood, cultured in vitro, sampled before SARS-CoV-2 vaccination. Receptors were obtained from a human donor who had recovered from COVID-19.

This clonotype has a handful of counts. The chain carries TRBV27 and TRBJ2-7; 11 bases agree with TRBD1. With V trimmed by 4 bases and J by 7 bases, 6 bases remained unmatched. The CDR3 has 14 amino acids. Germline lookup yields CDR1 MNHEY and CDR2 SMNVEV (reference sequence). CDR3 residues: CASSSWTGGREQYF. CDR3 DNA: TGTGCCAGCAGTTCCTGGACAGGGGGCAGGGAGCAGTACTTC.

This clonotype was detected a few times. The CDR3 is CASRRGTGDKSQHF. In DNA form, the CDR3 reads TGTGCCAGCAGGCGTGGGACGGGAGATAAGTCCCAGCATTTT. This rearrangement joins TRBV27 to TRBJ1-5, with TRBD1 as a possible D gene (5 bases). Trimming stripped 6 bases from V and 11 bases from J, with 20 bases between. The germline V gene encodes CDR1 MNHEY and CDR2 SMNVEV (reference sequence). The CDR3 has 14 residues.

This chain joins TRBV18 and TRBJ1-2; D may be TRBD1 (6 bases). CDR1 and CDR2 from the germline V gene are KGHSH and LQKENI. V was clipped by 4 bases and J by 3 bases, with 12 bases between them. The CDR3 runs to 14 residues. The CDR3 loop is CASSLRGDDYGYTF. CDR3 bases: TGTGCCAGCTCACTAAGGGGGGACGACTATGGCTACACCTTC.

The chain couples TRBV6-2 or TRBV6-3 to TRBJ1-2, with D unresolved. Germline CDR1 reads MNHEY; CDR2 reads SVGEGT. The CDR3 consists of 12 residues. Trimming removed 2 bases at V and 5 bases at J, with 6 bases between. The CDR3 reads CASSYDQYGYTF. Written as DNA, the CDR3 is TGTGCCAGCAGTTACGACCAATATGGCTACACCTTC.

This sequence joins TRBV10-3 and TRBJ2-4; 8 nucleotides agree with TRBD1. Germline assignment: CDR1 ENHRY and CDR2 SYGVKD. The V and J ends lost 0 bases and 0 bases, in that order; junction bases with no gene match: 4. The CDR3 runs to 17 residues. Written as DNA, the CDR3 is TGTGCCATCAGTGAGTCTACAGGGGGAAAAGCCAAAAACATTCAGTACTTC. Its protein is CAISESTGGKAKNIQYF.

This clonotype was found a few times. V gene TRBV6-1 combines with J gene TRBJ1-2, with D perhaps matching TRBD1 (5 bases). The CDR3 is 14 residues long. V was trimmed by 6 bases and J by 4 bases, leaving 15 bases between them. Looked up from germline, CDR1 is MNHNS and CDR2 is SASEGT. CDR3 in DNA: TGTGCCAGCAGGGAACCTGGGGCCGTCTATGGCTACACCTTC. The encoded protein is CASREPGAVYGYTF.

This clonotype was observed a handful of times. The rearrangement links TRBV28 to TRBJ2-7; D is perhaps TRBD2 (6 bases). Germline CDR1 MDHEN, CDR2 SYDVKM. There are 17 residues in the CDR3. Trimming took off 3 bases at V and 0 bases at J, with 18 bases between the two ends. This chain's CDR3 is CASSLGPGGKSSYEQYF. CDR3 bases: TGTGCCAGCAGTTTGGGGCCCGGCGGGAAGAGCTCCTACGAGCAGTACTTC. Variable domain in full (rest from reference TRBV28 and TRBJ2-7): DVKVTQSSRYLVKRTGEKVFLECVQDMDHENMFWYRQDPGLGLRLIYFSYDVKMKEKGDIPEGYSVSREKKERFSLILESASTNQTSMYLCASSLGPGGKSSYEQYFGPGTRLTVT.

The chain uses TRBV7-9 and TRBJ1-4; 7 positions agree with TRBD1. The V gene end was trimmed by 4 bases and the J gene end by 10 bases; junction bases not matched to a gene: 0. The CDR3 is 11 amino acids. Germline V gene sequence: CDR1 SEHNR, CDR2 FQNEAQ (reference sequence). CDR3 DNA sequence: TGTGCCAGCAGCTCAGGGGGAAAACTGTTTTTT. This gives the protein CASSSGGKLFF. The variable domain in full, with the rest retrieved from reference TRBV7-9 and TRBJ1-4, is DTGVSQNPRHKITKRGQNVTFRCDPISEHNRLYWYRQTLGQGPEFLTYFQNEAQLEKSRLLSDRFSAERPKGSFSTLEIQRTEQGDSAMYLCASSSGGKLFFGSGTQLSVL.

CDR3: CSAQPPGRSTDTQYF. CDR3 nucleotide sequence: TGCAGTGCCCAACCCCCGGGTCGGAGCACAGATACGCAGTATTTT. The rearrangement links TRBV20-1 to TRBJ2-3; D not resolved. V was pared by 6 bases and J by 0 bases, with 16 bases between. CDR3 size: 15 residues. The germline V gene has CDR1 DFQATT and CDR2 SNEGSKA (reference sequence).

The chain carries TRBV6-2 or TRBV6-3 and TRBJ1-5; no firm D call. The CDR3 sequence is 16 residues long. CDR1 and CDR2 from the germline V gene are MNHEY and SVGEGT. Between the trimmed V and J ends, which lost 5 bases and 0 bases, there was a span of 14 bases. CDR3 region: CASSTADGNSNQPQHF. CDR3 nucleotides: TGTGCCAGCAGTACGGCCGATGGGAATAGCAATCAGCCCCAGCATTTT.

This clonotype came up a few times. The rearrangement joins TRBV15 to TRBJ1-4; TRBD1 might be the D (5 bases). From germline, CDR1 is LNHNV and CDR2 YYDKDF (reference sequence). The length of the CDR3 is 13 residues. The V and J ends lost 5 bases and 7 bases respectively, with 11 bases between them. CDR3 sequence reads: CATSVQGSEKLFF. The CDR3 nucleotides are TGTGCCACCAGCGTCCAGGGTAGTGAAAAACTGTTTTTT.

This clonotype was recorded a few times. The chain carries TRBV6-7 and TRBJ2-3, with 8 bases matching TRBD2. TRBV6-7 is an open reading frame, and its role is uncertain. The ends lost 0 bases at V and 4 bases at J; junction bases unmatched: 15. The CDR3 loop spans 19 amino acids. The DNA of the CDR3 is TGTGCCAGCAGTTACTCGAGGGACGGGAGGGCCAGGAGGCCAGATACGCAGTATTTT. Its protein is CASSYSRDGRARRPDTQYF.

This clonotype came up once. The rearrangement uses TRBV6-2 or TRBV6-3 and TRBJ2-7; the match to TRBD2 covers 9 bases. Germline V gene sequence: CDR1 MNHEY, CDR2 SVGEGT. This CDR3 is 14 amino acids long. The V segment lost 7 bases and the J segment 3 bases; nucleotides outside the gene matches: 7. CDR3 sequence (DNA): TGTGCCAGCAAACTTAGCGGGAGTGGCTACGAGCAGTACTTC. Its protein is CASKLSGSGYEQYF.

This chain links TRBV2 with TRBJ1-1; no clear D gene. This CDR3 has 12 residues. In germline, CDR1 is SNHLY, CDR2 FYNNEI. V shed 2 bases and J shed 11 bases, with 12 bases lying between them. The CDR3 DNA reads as TGTGCCAGCAGTGAATCCAGGCCGGGGGCTTTCTTT. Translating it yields CASSESRPGAFF.

The CDR3 DNA reads as TGTGCCAGCAGCTTGAGGCAGGGTTCCACCGGGGAGCTGTTTTTT. Encoded protein: CASSLRQGSTGELFF. The gene calls are TRBV7-8 and TRBJ2-2; TRBD1 might be the D (5 bases). The CDR3 spans 15 residues. Trimming shortened V by 3 bases and J by 4 bases, and 12 bases separated the two germline ends. Germline CDR1 reads SGHVS; CDR2 reads FQNEAQ.

CDR3 DNA: TGTGCCAGCAGCTTCCGGGGTAGCGGCGTGACCACCGGGGAGCTGTTTTTT. Protein: CASSFRGSGVTTGELFF. V and J are TRBV11-3 and TRBJ2-2, with D possibly TRBD2 on 6 matching bases. CDR3 length equals 17 residues. Germline V lookup: CDR1 SGHNT, CDR2 YENEEA. The germline V and J ends were trimmed by 3 bases and 4 bases, with 18 bases remaining between them.

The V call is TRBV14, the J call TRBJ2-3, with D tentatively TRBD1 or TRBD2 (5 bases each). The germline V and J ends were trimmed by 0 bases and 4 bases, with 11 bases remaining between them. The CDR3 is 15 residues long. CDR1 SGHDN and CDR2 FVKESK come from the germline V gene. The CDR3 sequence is CASSQDYRGPDTQYF. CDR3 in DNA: TGTGCCAGCAGCCAAGATTATCGGGGCCCAGATACGCAGTATTTT.